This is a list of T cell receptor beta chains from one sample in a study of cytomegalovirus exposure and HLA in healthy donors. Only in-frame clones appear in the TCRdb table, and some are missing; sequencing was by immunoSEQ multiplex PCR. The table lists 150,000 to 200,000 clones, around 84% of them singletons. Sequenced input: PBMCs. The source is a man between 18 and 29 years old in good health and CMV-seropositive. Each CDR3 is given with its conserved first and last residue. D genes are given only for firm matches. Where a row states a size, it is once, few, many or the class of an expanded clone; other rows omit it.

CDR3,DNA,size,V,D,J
CASSVSPGLAGTDTQYF,TGTGCCAGCAGTGTCTCGCCGGGACTAGCGGGGACAGATACGCAGTATTTT,few,TRBV27,TRBD2,TRBJ2-3
CASSTGRVTDTQYF,TGTGCCAGCAGTACGGGGAGGGTTACAGATACGCAGTATTTT,.,TRBV27,TRBD2,TRBJ2-3
CASSATSGPYEQYF,TGTGCCAGCAGCGCGACTAGCGGTCCCTACGAGCAGTACTTC,.,TRBV9,TRBD2,TRBJ2-7
CSAKPPDRENTEAFF,TGCAGCGCCAAGCCCCCAGACAGGGAGAACACTGAAGCTTTCTTT,.,TRBV29-1,TRBD1,TRBJ1-1
CASSLTSGSGNEQYF,TGTGCCAGCAGCCTAACTAGCGGGAGTGGGAACGAGCAGTACTTC,.,TRBV27,TRBD2,TRBJ2-7
CATSTLDRVYEQYF,TGTGCCACCAGCACCCTGGACAGAGTCTACGAGCAGTACTTC,.,TRBV15,.,TRBJ2-7
CASSLGPSGGQEQYF,TGTGCCAGCAGCTTAGGTCCTAGCGGGGGACAGGAGCAGTACTTC,.,TRBV7-6,TRBD2,TRBJ2-7
CASSTLATYNEQFF,TGTGCCAGCAGCACCCTAGCGACCTACAATGAGCAGTTCTTC,few,TRBV4-2,.,TRBJ2-1
CASMAEYNEQFF,TGTGCCAGCATGGCGGAATACAATGAGCAGTTCTTC,few,TRBV9,.,TRBJ2-1
CASSLVGGNGYTF,TGTGCCAGCAGCCTCGTCGGGGGAAATGGCTACACCTTC,.,TRBV6-5,.,TRBJ1-2
CASSDHRGTGQPQHF,TGTGCCAGCAGCGACCACAGGGGAACGGGGCAGCCCCAGCATTTT,.,TRBV11-2,TRBD1,TRBJ1-5
CASSETRETQYF,TGTGCCAGCAGTGAAACTAGGGAGACCCAGTACTTC,.,TRBV6-1,.,TRBJ2-5
CAWTLGLAGFSEQYF,TGTGCCTGGACCCTAGGACTAGCGGGATTCTCCGAGCAGTACTTC,.,TRBV30,TRBD2,TRBJ2-7
CASSSRDSMNTEAFF,TGTGCCAGCAGCTCTCGGGACAGTATGAACACTGAAGCTTTCTTT,.,TRBV7-9,TRBD1,TRBJ1-1
CAWSSQYEQYF,TGTGCCTGGAGTTCCCAATACGAGCAGTACTTC,many,TRBV30,.,TRBJ2-7
CASRGSGQGLYGYTF,TGTGCCAGTAGAGGGAGCGGGCAGGGTTTGTATGGCTACACCTTC,.,TRBV19,.,TRBJ1-2
CASSLDQGLANIQYF,TGTGCCAGCAGCTTGGATCAGGGTCTGGCAAACATTCAGTACTTC,few,TRBV5-8,.,TRBJ2-4
CASSLEDRGNHQPQHF,TGTGCCAGCAGCTTAGAAGACAGGGGCAATCATCAGCCCCAGCATTTT,.,TRBV11-3,TRBD1,TRBJ1-5